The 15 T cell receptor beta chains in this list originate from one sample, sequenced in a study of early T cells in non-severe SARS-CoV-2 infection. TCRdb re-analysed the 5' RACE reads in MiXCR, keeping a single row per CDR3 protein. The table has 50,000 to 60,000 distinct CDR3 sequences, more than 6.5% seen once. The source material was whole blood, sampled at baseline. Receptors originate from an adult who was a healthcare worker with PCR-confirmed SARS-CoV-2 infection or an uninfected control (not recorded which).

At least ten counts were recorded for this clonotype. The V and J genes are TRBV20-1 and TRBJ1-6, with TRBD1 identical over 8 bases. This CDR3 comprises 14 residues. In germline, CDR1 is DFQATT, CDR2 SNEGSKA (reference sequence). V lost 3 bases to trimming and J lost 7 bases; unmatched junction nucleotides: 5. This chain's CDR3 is CSASRTGYNSPLHF. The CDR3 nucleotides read TGCAGTGCTAGCCGGACAGGGTACAATTCACCCCTCCACTTT.

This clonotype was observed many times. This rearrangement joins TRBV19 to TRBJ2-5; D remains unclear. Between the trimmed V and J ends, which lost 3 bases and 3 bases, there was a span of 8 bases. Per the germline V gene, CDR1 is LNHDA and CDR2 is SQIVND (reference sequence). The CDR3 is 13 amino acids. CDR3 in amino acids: CASSIRGEETQYF. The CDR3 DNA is TGTGCCAGTAGTATCCGTGGGGAAGAGACCCAGTACTTC.

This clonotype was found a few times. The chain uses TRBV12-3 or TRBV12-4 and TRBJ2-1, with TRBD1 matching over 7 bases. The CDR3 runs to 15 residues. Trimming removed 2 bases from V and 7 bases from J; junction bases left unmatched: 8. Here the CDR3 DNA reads TGTGCCAGCAGTTTATTCGGGACAGAACGTAATGAGCAGTTCTTC. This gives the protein CASSLFGTERNEQFF.

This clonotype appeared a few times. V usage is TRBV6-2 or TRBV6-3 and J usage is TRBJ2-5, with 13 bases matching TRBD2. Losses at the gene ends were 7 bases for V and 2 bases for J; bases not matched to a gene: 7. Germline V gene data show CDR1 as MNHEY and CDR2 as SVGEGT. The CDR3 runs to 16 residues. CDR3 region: CASTHGLAGVQETQYF. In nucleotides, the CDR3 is TGTGCCAGCACCCACGGACTAGCGGGGGTTCAAGAGACCCAGTACTTC.

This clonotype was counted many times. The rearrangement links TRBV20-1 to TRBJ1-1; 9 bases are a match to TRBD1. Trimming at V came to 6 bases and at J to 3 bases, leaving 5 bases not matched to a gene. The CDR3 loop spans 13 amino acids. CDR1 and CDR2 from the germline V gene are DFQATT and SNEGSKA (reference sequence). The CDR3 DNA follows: TGCAGTGCGAGACGGGACAGGGACACTGAAGCTTTCTTT. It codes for CSARRDRDTEAFF.

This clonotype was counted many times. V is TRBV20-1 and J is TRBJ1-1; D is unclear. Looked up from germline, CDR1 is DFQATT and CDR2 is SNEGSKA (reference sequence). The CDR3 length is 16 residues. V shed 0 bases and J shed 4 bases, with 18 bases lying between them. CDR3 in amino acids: CSAREFGRSRSTEAFF. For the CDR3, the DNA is TGCAGTGCTAGAGAGTTCGGCAGATCGCGGTCCACTGAAGCTTTCTTT.

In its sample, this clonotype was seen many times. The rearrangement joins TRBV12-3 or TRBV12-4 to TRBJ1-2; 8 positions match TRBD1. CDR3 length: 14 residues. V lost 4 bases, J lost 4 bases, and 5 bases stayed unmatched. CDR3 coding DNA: TGTGCCAGCAGTTCAGGGGGCGGTATCTATGGCTACACCTTC. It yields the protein CASSSGGGIYGYTF.

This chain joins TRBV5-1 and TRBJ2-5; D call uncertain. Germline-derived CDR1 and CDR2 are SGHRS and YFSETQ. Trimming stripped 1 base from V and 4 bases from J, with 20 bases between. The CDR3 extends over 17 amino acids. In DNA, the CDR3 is TGCGCCAGCAGCTTGATCCCGGCGGTCGAGGTGGGAGAGACCCAGTACTTC. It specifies CASSLIPAVEVGETQYF.

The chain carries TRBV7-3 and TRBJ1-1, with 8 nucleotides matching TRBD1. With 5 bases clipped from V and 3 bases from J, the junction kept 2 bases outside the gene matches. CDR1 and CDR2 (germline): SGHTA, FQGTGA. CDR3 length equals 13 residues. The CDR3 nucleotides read TGTGCCAGCAGCGTACAGGGGGACACTGAAGCTTTCTTT. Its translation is CASSVQGDTEAFF.

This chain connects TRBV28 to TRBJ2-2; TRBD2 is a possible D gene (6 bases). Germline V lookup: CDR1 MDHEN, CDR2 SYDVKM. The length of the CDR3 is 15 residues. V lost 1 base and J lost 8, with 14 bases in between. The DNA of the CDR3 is TGTGCCAGCAGTTTATCCCTGGGGGGAATAGGGGAGCTGTTTTTT. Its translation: CASSLSLGGIGELFF.

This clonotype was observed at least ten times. The chain's CDR3 is CASSLAGPSGSYEQYF. The CDR3 nucleotides read TGTGCCAGCAGCCTGGCGGGTCCTAGCGGTTCCTACGAGCAGTACTTC. This chain uses TRBV3-1 with TRBJ2-7; TRBD2 matches 7 bases. V lost 4 bases to trimming and J lost 1 base; unmatched junction nucleotides: 10. This CDR3 has 16 amino acids. Germline V gene sequence: CDR1 LGHDT, CDR2 YNNKEL (reference sequence).

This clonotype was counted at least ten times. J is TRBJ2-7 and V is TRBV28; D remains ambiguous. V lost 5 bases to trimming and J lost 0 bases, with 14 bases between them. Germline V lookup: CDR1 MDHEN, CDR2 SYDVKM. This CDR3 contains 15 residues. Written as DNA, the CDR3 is TGTGCCAGCAGTCCCCTAGGGTCCAGCTCCTACGAGCAGTACTTC. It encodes CASSPLGSSSYEQYF.

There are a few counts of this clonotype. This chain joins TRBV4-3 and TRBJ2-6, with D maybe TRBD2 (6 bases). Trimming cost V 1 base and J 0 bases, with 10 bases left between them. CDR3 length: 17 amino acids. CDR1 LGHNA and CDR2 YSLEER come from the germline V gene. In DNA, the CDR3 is TGCGCCAGCAGCCAAGGCGGGACTTTCTCTGGGGCCAACGTCCTGACTTTC. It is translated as CASSQGGTFSGANVLTF.

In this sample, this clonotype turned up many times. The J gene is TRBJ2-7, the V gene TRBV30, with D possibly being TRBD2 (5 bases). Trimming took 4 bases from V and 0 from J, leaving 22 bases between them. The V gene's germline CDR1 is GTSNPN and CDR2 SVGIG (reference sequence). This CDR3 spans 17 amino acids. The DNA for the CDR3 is TGTGCCTGGAACCTCCAAGGACTCCGGGATAGCTCCTACGAGCAGTACTTC. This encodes CAWNLQGLRDSSYEQYF.

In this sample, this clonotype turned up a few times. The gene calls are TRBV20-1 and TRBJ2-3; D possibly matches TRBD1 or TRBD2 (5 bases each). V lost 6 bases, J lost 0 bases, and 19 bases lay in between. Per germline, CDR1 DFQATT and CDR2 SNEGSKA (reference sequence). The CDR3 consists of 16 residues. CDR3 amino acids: CSAPPGASFSTDTQYF. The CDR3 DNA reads TGCAGTGCCCCCCCCGGGGCCTCCTTTAGCACAGATACGCAGTATTTT.